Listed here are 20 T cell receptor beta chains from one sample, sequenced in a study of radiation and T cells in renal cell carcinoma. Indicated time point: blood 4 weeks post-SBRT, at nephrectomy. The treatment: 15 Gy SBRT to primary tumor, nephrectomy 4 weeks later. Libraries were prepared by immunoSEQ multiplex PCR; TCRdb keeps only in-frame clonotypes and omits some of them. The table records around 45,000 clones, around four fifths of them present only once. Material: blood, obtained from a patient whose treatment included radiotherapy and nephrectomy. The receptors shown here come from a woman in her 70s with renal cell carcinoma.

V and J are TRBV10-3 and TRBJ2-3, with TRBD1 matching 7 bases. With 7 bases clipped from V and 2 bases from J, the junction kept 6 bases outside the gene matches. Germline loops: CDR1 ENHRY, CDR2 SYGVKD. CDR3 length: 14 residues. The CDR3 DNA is TGTGCCATCAACACCGGGACAGCCACAGATACGCAGTATTTT. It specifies CAINTGTATDTQYF.

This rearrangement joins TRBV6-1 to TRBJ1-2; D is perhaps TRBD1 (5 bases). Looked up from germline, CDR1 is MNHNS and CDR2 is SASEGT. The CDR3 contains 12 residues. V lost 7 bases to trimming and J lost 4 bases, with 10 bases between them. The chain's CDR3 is CASIQGGYGYTF. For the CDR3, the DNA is TGTGCCAGCATCCAGGGCGGCTATGGCTACACCTTC.

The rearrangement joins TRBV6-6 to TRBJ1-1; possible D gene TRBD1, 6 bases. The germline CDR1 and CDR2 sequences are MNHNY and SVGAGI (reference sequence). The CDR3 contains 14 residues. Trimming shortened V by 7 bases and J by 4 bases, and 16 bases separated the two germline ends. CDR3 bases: TGTGCCAGCATCAACCGCAGGGGAACCACTGAAGCTTTCTTT. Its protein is CASINRRGTTEAFF.

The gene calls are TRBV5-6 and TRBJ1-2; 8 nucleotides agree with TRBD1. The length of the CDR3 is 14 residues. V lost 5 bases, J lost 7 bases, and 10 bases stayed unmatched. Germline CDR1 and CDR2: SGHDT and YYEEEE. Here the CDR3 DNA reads TGTGCCAGCAGGGAGACAGGGGATATACTTGGCTACACCTTC. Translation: CASRETGDILGYTF.

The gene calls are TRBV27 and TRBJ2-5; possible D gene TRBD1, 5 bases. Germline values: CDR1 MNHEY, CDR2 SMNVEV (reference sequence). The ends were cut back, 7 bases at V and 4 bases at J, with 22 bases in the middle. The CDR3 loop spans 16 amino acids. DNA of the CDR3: TGTGCCAGCAAAAGCCTCAGGGAAGGTTATGGAGAGACCCAGTACTTC. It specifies CASKSLREGYGETQYF.

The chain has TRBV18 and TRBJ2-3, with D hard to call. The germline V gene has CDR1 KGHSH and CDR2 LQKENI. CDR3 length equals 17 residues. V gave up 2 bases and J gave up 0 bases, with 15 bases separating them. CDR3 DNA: TGTGCCAGCTCACCAGTCCCGGCGAAGGATAGCACAGATACGCAGTATTTT. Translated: CASSPVPAKDSTDTQYF.

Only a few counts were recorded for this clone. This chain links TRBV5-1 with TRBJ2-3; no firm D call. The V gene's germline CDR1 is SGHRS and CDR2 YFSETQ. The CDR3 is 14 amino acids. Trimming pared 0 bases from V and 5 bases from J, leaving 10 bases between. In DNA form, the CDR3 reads TGCGCCAGCAGCTTGGAAGGTAGGCAAGATACGCAGTATTTT. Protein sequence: CASSLEGRQDTQYF.

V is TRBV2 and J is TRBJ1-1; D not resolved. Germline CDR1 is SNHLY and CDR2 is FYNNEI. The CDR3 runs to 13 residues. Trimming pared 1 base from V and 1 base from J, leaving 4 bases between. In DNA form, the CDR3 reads TGTGCCAGCAGTGAAGAGACGAACACTGAAGCTTTCTTT. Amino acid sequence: CASSEETNTEAFF.

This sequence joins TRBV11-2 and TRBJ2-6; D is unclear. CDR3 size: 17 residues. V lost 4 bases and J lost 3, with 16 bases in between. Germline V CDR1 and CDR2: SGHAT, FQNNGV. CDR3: CASSSLVPQYGANVLTF. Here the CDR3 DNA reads TGTGCCAGCAGCTCCTTAGTCCCCCAATATGGGGCCAACGTCCTGACTTTC.

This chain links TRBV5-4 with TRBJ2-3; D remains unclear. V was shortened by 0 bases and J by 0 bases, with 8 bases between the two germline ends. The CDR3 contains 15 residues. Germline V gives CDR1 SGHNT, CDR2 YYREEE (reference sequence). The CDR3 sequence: CASSLDGGSTDTQYF. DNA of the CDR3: TGTGCCAGCAGCTTGGATGGCGGCAGCACAGATACGCAGTATTTT.

The CDR3 DNA reads as TGTGCCAGCAGCTGGGATTACATAAAAGGTGGCGAGCAGTACTTC. Translation gives CASSWDYIKGGEQYF. This chain links TRBV5-6 with TRBJ2-7, with unresolved D. This CDR3 has 15 amino acids. V was shortened by 3 bases and J by 6 bases, with 19 bases between the two germline ends. Per the germline V gene, CDR1 is SGHDT and CDR2 is YYEEEE.

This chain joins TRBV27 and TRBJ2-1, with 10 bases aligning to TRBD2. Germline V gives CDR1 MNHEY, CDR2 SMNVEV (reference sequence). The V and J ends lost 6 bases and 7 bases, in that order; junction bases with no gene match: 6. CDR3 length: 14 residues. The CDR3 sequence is CASSPSGRGNEQFF. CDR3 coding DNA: TGTGCCAGCAGCCCAAGCGGGAGGGGGAATGAGCAGTTCTTC.

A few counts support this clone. As DNA, the CDR3 is TGCGCCAGCAGCTTCTCTACGCAGACGAGCAATCAGCCCCAGCATTTT. This codes for CASSFSTQTSNQPQHF. The V call is TRBV5-1, the J call TRBJ1-5; no clear D. CDR3 size: 16 residues. The ends were cut back, 2 bases at V and 1 base at J, with 13 bases in the middle. CDR1 and CDR2 (germline): SGHRS, YFSETQ.

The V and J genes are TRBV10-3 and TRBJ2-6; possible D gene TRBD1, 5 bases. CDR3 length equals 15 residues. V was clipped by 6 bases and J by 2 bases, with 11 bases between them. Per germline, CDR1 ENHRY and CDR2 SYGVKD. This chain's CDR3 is CAISTRTTGANVLTF. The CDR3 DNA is TGTGCCATCAGCACACGGACAACTGGGGCCAACGTCCTGACTTTC.

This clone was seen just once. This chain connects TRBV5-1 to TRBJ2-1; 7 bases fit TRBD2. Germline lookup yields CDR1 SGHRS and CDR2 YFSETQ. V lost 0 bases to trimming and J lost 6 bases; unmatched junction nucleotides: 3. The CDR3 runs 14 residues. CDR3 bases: TGCGCCAGCAGCTTGGCAATAGCGGGCAATGAGCAGTTCTTC. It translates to CASSLAIAGNEQFF. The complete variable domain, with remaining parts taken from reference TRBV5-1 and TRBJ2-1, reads KAGVTQTPRYLIKTRGQQVTLSCSPISGHRSVSWYQQTPGQGLQFLFEYFSETQRNKGNFPGRFSGRQFSNSRSEMNVSTLELGDSALYLCASSLAIAGNEQFFGPGTRLTVL.

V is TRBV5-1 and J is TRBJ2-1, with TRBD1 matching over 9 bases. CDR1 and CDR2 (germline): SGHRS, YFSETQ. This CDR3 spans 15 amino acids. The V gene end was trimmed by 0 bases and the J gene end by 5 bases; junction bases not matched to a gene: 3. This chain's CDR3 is CASSLGTGEHNEQFF. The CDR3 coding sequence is TGCGCCAGCAGCTTGGGGACAGGGGAGCACAATGAGCAGTTCTTC.

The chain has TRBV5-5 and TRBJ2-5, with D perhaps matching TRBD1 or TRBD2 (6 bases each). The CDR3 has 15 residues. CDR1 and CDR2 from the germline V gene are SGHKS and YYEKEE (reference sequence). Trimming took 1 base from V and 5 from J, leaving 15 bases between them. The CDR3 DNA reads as TGTGCCAGCAGCTTGTTCTCCGGGGGCGGTGAGACCCAGTACTTC. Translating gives CASSLFSGGGETQYF.

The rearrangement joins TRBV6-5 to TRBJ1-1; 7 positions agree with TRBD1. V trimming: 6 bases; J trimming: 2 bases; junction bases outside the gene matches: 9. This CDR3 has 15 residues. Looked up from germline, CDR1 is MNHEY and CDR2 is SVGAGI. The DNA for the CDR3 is TGTGCCAGCAGATTACGACAGGGTATCAACACTGAAGCTTTCTTT. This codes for CASRLRQGINTEAFF.

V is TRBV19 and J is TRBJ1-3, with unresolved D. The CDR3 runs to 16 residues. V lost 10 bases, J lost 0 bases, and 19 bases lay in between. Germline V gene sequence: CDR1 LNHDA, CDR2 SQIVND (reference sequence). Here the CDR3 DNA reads TGTGCCACCTCGATTCCCGGACTCATCTCTGGAAACACCATATATTTT. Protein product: CATSIPGLISGNTIYF.

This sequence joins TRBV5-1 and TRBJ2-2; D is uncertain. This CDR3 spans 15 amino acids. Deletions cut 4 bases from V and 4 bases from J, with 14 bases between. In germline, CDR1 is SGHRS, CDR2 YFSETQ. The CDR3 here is CASSPRQVSTGELFF. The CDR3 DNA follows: TGCGCCAGCAGCCCCCGGCAGGTCAGCACCGGGGAGCTGTTTTTT.